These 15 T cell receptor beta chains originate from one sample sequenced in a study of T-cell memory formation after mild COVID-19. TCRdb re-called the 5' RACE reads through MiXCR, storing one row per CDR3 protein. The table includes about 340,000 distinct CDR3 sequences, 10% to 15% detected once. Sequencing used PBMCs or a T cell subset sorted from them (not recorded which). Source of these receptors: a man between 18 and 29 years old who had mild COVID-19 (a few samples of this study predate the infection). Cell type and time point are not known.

The DNA for the CDR3 is TGTGCCAGCAGCTTCCGCCGGACAGGGACCCGGCGCGGGGAGCTGTTTTTT. Its translation is CASSFRRTGTRRGELFF. The gene calls are TRBV7-9 and TRBJ2-2; 8 positions match TRBD1. Germline-derived CDR1 and CDR2 are SEHNR and FQNEAQ (reference sequence). This CDR3 region has 17 residues. V shed 3 bases and J 7 bases; nucleotides not matched to a gene: 13.

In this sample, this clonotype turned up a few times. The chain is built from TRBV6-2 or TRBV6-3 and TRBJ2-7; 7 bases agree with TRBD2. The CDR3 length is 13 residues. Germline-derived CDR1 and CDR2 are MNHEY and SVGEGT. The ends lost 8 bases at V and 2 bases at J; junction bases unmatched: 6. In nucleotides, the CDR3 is TGTGCCAGCCGGCTAGCGGTGGCCTACGAGCAGTACTTC. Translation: CASRLAVAYEQYF.

The CDR3 protein is CASSLAGPYTEAFF. CDR3 sequence (DNA): TGTGCCAGCAGCCTGGCGGGGCCGTACACTGAAGCTTTCTTT. The chain recombines TRBV7-9 with TRBJ1-1; tentative D call: TRBD1 (5 bases). Germline V gives CDR1 SEHNR, CDR2 FQNEAQ (reference sequence). V was shortened by 5 bases and J by 3 bases, with 13 bases between the two germline ends. There are 14 residues in the CDR3.

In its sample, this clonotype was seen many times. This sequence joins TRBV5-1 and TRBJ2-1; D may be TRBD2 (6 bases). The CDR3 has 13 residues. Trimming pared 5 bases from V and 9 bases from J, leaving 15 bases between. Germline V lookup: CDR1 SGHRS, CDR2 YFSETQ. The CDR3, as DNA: TGCGCCAGCAGAATGGGGGAGGCCCGTGAGCAGTTCTTC. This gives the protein CASRMGEAREQFF. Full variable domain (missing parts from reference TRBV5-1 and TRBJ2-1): KAGVTQTPRYLIKTRGQQVTLSCSPISGHRSVSWYQQTPGQGLQFLFEYFSETQRNKGNFPGRFSGRQFSNSRSEMNVSTLELGDSALYLCASRMGEAREQFFGPGTRLTVL.

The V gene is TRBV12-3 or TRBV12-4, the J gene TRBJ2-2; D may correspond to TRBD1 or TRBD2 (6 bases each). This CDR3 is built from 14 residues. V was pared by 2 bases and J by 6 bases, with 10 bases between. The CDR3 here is CASSLPGEAGELFF. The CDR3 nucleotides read TGTGCCAGCAGTTTACCAGGGGAGGCCGGGGAGCTGTTTTTT.

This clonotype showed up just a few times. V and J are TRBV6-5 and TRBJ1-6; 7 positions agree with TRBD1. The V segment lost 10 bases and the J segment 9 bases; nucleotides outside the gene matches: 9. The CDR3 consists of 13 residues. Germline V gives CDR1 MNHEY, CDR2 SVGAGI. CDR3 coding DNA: TGTGCCACCAGAGGACAGGCCGGTTCACCCCTCCACTTT. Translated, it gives CATRGQAGSPLHF.

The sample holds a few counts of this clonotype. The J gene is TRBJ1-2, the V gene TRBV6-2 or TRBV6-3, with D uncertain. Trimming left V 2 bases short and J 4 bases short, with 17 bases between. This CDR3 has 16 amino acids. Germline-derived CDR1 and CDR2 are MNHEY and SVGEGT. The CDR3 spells CASSYTPSGLVYGYTF. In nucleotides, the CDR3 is TGTGCCAGCAGTTACACCCCCAGCGGGCTCGTCTATGGCTACACCTTC.

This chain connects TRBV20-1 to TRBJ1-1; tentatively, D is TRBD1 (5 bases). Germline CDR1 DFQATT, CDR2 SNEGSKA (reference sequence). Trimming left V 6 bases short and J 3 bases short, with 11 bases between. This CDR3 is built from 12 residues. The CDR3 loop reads CSAQHRYTEAFF. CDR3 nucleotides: TGCAGTGCGCAACACAGGTACACTGAAGCTTTCTTT.

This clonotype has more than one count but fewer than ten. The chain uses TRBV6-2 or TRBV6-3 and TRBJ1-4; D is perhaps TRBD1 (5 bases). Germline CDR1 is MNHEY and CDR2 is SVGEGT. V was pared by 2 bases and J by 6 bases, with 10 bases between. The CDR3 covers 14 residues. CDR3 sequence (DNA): TGTGCCAGCAGTTACAGGGGAGATGATGAAAAACTGTTTTTT. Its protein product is CASSYRGDDEKLFF.

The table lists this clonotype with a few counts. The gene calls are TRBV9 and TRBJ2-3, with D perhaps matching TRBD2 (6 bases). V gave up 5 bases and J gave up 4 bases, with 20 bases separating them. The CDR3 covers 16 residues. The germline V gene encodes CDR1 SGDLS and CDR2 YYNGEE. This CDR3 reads CASRPLGVGGPDTQYF. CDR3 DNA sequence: TGTGCCAGCAGGCCCCTAGGTGTGGGGGGACCAGATACGCAGTATTTT.

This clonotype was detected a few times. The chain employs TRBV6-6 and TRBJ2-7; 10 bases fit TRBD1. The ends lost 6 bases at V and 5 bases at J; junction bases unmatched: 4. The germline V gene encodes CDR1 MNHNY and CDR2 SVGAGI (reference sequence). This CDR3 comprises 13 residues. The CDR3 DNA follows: TGTGCCAGCAGACCGGGACAGGGGAACGAGCAGTACGTC. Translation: CASRPGQGNEQYV.

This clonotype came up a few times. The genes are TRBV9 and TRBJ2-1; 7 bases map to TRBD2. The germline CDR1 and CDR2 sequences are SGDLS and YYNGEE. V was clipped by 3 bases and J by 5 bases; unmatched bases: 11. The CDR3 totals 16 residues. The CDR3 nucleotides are TGTGCCAGCAGCGATCTAAGCGGGGAGCCAAACAATGAGCAGTTCTTC. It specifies CASSDLSGEPNNEQFF.

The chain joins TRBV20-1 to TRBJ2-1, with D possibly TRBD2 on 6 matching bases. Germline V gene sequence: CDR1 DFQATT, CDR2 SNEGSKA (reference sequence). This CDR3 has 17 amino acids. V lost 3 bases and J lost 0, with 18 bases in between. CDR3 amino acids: CSARGINRGSSYNEQFF. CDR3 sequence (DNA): TGCAGTGCTAGGGGAATCAATCGGGGGAGCTCCTACAATGAGCAGTTCTTC.

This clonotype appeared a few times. CDR3 DNA: TGCAGCGCCCCGGCGGTAGGGAGTGATACGCAGTATTTT. Translation gives CSAPAVGSDTQYF. The chain carries TRBV29-1 and TRBJ2-3, with D perhaps TRBD2 (5 bases). Germline V gene lookup returns CDR1 SQVTM and CDR2 ANQGSEA. V lost 7 bases and J lost 6, with 17 bases in between. This CDR3 is built from 13 residues.

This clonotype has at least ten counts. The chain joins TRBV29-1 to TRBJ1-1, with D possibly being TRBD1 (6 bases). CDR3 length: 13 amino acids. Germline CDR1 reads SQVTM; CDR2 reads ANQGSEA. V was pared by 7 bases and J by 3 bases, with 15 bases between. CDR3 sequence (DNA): TGCAGCGCCCAACACAGGGCGGACACTGAAGCTTTCTTT. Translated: CSAQHRADTEAFF.